This T cell receptor beta chain originates from a study of T cell responses to AZD1222 COVID-19 vaccine. Study-wide findings and caveats: Dominant at 160-218 and 743-854, vaccine-associated CD4 TCRs also spanned spike. Baseline antibody screening turned up just a handful of seropositive AZD1222 recipients. Repertoires were sampled only after the peak T cell response. In a largely white British group with more females than males, clonal diversity was possibly underestimated.

Only in-frame clones appear in the TCRdb table, and some are missing; sequencing was by immunoSEQ multiplex PCR. The table lists around 130,000 clones, about 90% of them singletons, with about 19% in the top ten. Remarks on this clone: Its antigen is still unknown.

From germline, CDR1 is KGHSH and CDR2 LQKENI. The trim removed 3 bases at V and 0 bases at J, leaving 5 bases unmatched. The CDR3 totals 16 residues. The rearrangement links TRBV18 to TRBJ1-3, with 7 bases fitting TRBD1. The receptor comes from an adult in good health. Sequenced here: peripheral blood, sampled on day 0 of MenACWY control vaccination. CDR3 nucleotides: TGTGCCAGCTCACCTCAGGGGGTTCCCTCTGGAAACACCATATATTTT. As protein: CASSPQGVPSGNTIYF.